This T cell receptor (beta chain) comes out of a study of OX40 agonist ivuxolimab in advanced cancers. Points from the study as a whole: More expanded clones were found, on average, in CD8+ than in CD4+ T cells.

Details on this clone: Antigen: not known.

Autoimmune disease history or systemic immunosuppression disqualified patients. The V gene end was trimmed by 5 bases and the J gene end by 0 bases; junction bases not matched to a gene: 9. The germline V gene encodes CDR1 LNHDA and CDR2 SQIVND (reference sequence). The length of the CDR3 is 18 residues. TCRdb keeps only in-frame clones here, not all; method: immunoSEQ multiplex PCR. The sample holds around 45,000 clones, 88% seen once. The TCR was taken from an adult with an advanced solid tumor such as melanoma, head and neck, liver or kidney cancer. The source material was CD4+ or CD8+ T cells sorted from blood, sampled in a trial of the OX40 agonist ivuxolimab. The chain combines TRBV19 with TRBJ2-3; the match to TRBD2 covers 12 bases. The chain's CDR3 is CASSPSSGRVGSTDTQYF. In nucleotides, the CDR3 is TGTGCCAGTAGTCCTTCTAGCGGGAGGGTCGGGAGCACAGATACGCAGTATTTT. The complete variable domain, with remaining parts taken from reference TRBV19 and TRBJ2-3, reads DGGITQSPKYLFRKEGQNVTLSCEQNLNHDAMYWYRQDPGQGLRLIYYSQIVNDFQKGDIAEGYSVSREKKESFPLTVTSAQKNPTAFYLCASSPSSGRVGSTDTQYFGPGTRLTVL.